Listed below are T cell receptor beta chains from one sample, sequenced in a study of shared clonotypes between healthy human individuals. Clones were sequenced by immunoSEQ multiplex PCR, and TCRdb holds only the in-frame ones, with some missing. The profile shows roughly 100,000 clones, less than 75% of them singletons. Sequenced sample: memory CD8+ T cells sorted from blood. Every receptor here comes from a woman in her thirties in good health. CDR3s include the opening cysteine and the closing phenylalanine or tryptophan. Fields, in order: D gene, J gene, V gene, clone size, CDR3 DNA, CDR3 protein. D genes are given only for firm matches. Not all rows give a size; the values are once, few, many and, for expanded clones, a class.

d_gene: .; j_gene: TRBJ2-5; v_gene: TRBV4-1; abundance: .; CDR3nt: TGCGCCAGCAGCCAAGCTCTTTTGGAGACCCAGTACTTC; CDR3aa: CASSQALLETQYF
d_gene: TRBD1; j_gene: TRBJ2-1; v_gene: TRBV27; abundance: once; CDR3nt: TGTGCCAGCAGTTTAAGGACAGGGTTCAATGAGCAGTTCTTC; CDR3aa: CASSLRTGFNEQFF
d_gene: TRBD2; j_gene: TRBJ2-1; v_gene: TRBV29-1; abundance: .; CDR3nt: TGCAGCGTTGATAACGCGAAGCGGGAGAGCAATGAGCAGTTCTTC; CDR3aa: CSVDNAKRESNEQFF
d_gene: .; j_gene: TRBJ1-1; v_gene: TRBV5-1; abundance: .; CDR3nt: TGCGCCAGCAGCCTGGCCGGACCGCGGAACACTGAAGCTTTCTTT; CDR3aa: CASSLAGPRNTEAFF
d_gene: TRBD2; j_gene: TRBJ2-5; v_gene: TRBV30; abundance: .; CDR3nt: TGTGCCTGGTCCCCCGGGGCGGGAGGGCCTTGGGAGACCCAGTACTTC; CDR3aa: CAWSPGAGGPWETQYF
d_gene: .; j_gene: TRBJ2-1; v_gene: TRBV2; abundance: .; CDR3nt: TGTGCCAGCAGTGAAACTTTGTACAATGAGCAGTTCTTC; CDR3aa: CASSETLYNEQFF
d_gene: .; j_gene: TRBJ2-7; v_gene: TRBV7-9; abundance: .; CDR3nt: TGTGCCGGTTCAACCTACTACGAGCAGTACTTC; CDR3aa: CAGSTYYEQYF
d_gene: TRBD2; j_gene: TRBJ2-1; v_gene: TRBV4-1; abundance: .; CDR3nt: TGCGCCAGCAGCTTCGAAACCCCTAGCGGGAGGCCCTACAATGAGCAGTTCTTC; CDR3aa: CASSFETPSGRPYNEQFF
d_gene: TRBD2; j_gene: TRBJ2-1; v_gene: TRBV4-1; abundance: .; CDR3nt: TGCGCCAGCAGCCTAAGCCGGACTAGCGCGTCCGGGGGTGAGCAGTTCTTC; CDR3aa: CASSLSRTSASGGEQFF
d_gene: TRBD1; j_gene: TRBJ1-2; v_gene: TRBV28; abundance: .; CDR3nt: TGTGCCAGCAGACCGCCTGGACAGGGTTTTGGCTACACCTTC; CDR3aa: CASRPPGQGFGYTF
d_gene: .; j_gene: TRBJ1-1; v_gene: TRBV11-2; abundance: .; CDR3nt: TGTGCCAGCAAAGGATTCTTCGGTGGTAACACTGAAGCTTTCTTT; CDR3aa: CASKGFFGGNTEAFF
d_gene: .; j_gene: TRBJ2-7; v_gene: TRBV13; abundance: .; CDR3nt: TGTGCCAGCAGCTTAGAGCGGGCAGGGAACTACGAGCAGTACTTC; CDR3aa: CASSLERAGNYEQYF
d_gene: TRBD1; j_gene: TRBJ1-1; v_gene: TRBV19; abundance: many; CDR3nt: TGTGCCAGTAGTATAGCGAGACAGGGCGGATTCTTGAACACTGAAGCTTTCTTT; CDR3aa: CASSIARQGGFLNTEAFF
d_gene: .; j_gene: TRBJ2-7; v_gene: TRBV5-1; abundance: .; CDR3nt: TGCGCCAGCAGCTTGCTGGGGACCCAACCCTACGAGCAGTACTTC; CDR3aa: CASSLLGTQPYEQYF
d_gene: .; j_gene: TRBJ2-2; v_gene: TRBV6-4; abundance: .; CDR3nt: TGTGCCAGCAGTGAGGTAGCTAACACCGGGGAGCTGTTTTTT; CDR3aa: CASSEVANTGELFF
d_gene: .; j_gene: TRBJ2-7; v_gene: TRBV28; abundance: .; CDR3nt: TGTGCCACCGTTGGAAGACTGAGCTCCTACGAGCAGTACTTC; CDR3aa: CATVGRLSSYEQYF
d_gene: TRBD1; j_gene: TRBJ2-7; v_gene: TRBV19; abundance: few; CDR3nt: TGTGCCAGTAGTTCGGGACAGGGGGCCGCCGAGCAGTACTTC; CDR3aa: CASSSGQGAAEQYF
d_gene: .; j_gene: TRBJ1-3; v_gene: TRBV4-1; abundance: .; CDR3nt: TGCGCCAGCAGCCACCCCCGAGGTCCTCTAGTGACCATATATTTT; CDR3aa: CASSHPRGPLVTIYF
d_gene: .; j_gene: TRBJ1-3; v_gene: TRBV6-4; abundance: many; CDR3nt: TGTGCCAGCAGTGAACGGAGCGGCTCTGGAAACACCATATATTTT; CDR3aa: CASSERSGSGNTIYF
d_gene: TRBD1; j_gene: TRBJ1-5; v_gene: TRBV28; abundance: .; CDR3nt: TGTGCCAGCAGTCCGACAGGGAATCAGCCCCAGCATTTT; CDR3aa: CASSPTGNQPQHF
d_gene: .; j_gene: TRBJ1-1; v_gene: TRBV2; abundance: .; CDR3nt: TGTGCCAGCGGCAGATCGAACACTGAAGCTTTCTTT; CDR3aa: CASGRSNTEAFF
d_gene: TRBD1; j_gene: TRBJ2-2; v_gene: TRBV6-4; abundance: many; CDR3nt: TGTGCCAGCAGTGACCATACAGGGGACGGCACCGGGGAGCTGTTTTTT; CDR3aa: CASSDHTGDGTGELFF
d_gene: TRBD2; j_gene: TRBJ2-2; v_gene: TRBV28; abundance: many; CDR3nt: TGTGCCAGCAGTCTTGGGGGGAGGGACACCGGGGAGCTGTTTTTT; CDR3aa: CASSLGGRDTGELFF
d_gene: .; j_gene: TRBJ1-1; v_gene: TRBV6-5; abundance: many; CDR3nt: TGTGCCAGCAGTTCCCAGGGTGGGTTCACTGAAGCTTTCTTT; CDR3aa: CASSSQGGFTEAFF
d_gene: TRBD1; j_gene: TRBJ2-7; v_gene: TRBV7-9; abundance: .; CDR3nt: TGTGCCAGCAGCTCGGGACAGGGAGTGGAGTACTTC; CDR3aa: CASSSGQGVEYF
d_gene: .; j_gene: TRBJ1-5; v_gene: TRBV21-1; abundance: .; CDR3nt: TGTGCCAGCAGCAAAGTCTGGCCCTCTCATTTATATAGCAATCAGCCCCAGCATTTT; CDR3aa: CASSKVWPSHLYSNQPQHF
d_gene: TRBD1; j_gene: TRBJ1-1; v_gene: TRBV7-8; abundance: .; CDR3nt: TGTGCCAGCAGCTTATACGGACAGGGACTGGGCATGAACACTGAAGCTTTCTTT; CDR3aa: CASSLYGQGLGMNTEAFF
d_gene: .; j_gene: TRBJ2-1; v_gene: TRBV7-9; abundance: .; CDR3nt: TGTGCCAGCCTTCGCGGGGAATCTAACAATGAGCAGTTCTTC; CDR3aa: CASLRGESNNEQFF
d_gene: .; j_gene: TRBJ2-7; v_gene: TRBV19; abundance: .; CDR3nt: TGTGCCATCATACGCCCGCCGAAATTATGGGGCTACGAGCAGTACTTC; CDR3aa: CAIIRPPKLWGYEQYF
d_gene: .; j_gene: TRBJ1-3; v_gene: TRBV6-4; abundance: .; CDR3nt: TGTGCCAGCAGTGAGACCGGGTCCCCTGGAAACACCATATATTTT; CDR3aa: CASSETGSPGNTIYF
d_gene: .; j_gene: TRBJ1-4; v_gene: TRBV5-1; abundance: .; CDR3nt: TGCGCCAGCAGCTTGGGGGAGCAGGGTCCCTCCGGATTAAAACTGTTTTTT; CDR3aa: CASSLGEQGPSGLKLFF
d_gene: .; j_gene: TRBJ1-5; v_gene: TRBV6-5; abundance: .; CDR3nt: TGTGCCAGCCGGGGGGTTGGCAATCAGCCCCAGCATTTT; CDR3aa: CASRGVGNQPQHF
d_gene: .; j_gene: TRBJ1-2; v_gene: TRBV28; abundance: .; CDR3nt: TGTGCCAGCAGTTCCCCGGTTGAAGACTCAGCTAACTATGGCTACACCTTC; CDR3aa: CASSSPVEDSANYGYTF
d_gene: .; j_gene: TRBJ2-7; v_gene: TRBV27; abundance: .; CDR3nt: TGTGCCAGCAGTGTGAGCCCTTCGATCGAGCAGTACTTC; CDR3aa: CASSVSPSIEQYF
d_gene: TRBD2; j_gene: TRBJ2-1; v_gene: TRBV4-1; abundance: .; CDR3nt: TGCGCCAGCAGCCATCCCGGGACTAGCGGGAAGGTCGGGGCAGATGAGCAGTTCTTC; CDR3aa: CASSHPGTSGKVGADEQFF
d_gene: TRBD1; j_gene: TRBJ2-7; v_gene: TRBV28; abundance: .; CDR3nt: TGTGCCAGCAGTTCCTACAGGGGGCAAACCTACGAGCAGTACTTC; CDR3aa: CASSSYRGQTYEQYF
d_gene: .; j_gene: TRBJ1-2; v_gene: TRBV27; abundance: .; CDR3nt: TGTGCCAGCAGTCGGACTCCGGCAGGACCTAACTATGGCTACACCTTC; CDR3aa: CASSRTPAGPNYGYTF
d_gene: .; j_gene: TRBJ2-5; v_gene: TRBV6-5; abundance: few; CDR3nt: TGTGCCAGCAGTCGATCTGAGCGGCCACAAGAGACCCAGTACTTC; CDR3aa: CASSRSERPQETQYF
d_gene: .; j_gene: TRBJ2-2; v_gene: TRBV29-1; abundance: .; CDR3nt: TGCAGCGTTGAAAGACCGAACACCGGGGAGCTGTTTTTT; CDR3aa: CSVERPNTGELFF
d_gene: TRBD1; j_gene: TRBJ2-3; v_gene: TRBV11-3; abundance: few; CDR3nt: TGTGCCAGCAGCTTAGGGGACAGGGAAGATACGCAGTATTTT; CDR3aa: CASSLGDREDTQYF
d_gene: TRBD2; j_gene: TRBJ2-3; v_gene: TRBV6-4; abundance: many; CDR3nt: TGTGCCAGCAGTGAGCGGGAGGGCCTTTTTACGCAGTATTTT; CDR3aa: CASSEREGLFTQYF
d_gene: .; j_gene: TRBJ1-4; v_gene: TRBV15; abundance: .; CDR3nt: TGTGCCACCAGCAGAGATAGGGGCAGCAGTGAAAAACTGTTTTTT; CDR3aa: CATSRDRGSSEKLFF
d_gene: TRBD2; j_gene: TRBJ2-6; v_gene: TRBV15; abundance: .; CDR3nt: TGTGCCACCAGCAGCGGGACTAGTTTTGGCTCTGGGGCCAACGTCCTGACTTTC; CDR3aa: CATSSGTSFGSGANVLTF
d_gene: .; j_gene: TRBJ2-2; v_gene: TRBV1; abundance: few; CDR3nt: TGCACCAGCAGCCAGCGGGAGCTGTTTTTT; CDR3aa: CTSSQRELFF
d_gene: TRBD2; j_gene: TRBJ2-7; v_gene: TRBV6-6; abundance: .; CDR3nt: TGTGCCAGCAGTTTAGGGACTAGCGCCTACGAGCAGTACTTC; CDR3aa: CASSLGTSAYEQYF
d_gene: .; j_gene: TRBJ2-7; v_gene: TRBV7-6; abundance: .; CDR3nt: TGTGCCAGCAGCTTAGGACGGGTCGGCTACGAGCAGTACTTC; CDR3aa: CASSLGRVGYEQYF
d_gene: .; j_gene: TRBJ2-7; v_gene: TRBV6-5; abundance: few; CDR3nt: TGTGCCAGGGCTATCGGACACCTCAACAAGCAGTACTTC; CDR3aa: CARAIGHLNKQYF
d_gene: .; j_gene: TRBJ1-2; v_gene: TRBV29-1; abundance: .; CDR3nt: TGCAGCGTTGTACAGGGCGGCGGCTACACCTTC; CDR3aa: CSVVQGGGYTF
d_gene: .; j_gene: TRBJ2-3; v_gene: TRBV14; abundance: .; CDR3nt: TGTGCCAGCAGCCAAACAGGGATAGGAACAGATACGCAGTATTTT; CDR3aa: CASSQTGIGTDTQYF
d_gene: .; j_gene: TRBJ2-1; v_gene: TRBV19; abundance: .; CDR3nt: TGTGCCAGTAGTACCGGGCCGCAGGGTCCTGAGCAGTTCTTC; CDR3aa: CASSTGPQGPEQFF
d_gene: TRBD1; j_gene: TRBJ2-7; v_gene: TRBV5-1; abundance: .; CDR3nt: TGCGCCAGCAGCTTGTTATCTGGACAGGGGGGTAGCTACGAGCAGTACTTC; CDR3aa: CASSLLSGQGGSYEQYF
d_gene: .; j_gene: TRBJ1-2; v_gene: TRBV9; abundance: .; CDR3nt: TGTGCCAGCAGCGGGAGGGACCCGGTCGGCTATGGCTACACCTTC; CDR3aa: CASSGRDPVGYGYTF
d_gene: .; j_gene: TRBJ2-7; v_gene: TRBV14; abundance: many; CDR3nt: TGTGCCAGCAGCCACCTCCTTTGGTCCTACGAGCAGTACTTC; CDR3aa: CASSHLLWSYEQYF
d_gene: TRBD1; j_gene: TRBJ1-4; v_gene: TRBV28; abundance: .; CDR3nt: TGTGCCAGCAGCTCTTCTGGACAGGGGATATTTAATGAAAAACTGTTTTTT; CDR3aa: CASSSSGQGIFNEKLFF
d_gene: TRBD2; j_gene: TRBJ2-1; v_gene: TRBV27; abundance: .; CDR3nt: TGTGCCAGCAGGCCCACTAGCGGGACCTACAATGAGCAGTTCTTC; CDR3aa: CASRPTSGTYNEQFF
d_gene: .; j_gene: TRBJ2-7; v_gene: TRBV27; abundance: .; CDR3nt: TGTGCCAGCAGTTTATTGGGCAGGGAGGAACAGTACTTC; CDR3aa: CASSLLGREEQYF
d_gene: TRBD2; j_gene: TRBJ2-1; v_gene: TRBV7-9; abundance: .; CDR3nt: TGTGCCAGCAGCTCCGCGGCGACTAGCACCTACAATGAGCAGTTCTTC; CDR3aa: CASSSAATSTYNEQFF
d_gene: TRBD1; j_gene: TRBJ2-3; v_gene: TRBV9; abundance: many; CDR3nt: TGTGCCAGCAGCGTAGCAGGGGGCAGTGATACGCAGTATTTT; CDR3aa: CASSVAGGSDTQYF
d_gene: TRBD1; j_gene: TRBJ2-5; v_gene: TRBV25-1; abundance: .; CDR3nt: TGTGCCAGCTCAAGCGGACAGGGAGGCGAGACCCAGTACTTC; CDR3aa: CASSSGQGGETQYF